This passage covers 20 T cell receptor beta chains from one sample sequenced in a study of T-cell reconstitution after alpha-beta-depleted transplantation in children. Unique molecular identifiers were incorporated during preparation of the TCRbeta library. TCRdb redid the calling of the PCR reads with MiXCR, one entry per CDR3 protein. Of approximately 44,000 distinct CDR3 sequences listed, 5.8% are singletons. The source was PBMCs, mostly from graft donor cells, collected 60 days after TCRalphabeta/CD19-depleted stem cell transplant. The receptors were sampled from a female patient under 10 years old who had a stem cell transplant for aplastic anemia, so the T cells may come from the graft donor.

This clonotype was seen ten or more times. The chain carries TRBV7-9 and TRBJ2-1, with D possibly TRBD2 on 6 matching bases. CDR1 SEHNR and CDR2 FQNEAQ come from the germline V gene (reference sequence). Trimming took off 3 bases at V and 6 bases at J, with 15 bases between the two ends. The CDR3 loop spans 15 amino acids. The CDR3 DNA is TGTGCCAGCAGCTTGGAGGGGAGTCAATTCAATGAGCAGTTCTTC. Translating gives CASSLEGSQFNEQFF.

This clonotype was recorded many times. This chain uses TRBV5-1 with TRBJ2-5; D gene uncertain. The V gene lost 0 bases and the J gene lost 2 bases, with 8 bases spanning the gap. Germline lookup yields CDR1 SGHRS and CDR2 YFSETQ. The CDR3 totals 14 residues. The CDR3 DNA follows: TGCGCCAGCAGCTTGGTGGTAAAGCAAGAGACCCAGTACTTC. Translated: CASSLVVKQETQYF. Supplemented by reference TRBV5-1 and TRBJ2-5, the full variable domain reads KAGVTQTPRYLIKTRGQQVTLSCSPISGHRSVSWYQQTPGQGLQFLFEYFSETQRNKGNFPGRFSGRQFSNSRSEMNVSTLELGDSALYLCASSLVVKQETQYFGPGTRLLVL.

CDR3 sequence (DNA): TGTGCCAGCAGTGAAACCTACAGGGGAGGAAACACTGAAGCTTTCTTT. This sequence encodes CASSETYRGGNTEAFF. The V and J genes are TRBV25-1 and TRBJ1-1; TRBD1 agrees at 7 bases. V dropped 2 bases and J dropped 2; count of bases not matched to a gene: 8. Germline V CDR1 and CDR2: MGHDK, SYGVNS. CDR3 length: 16 amino acids.

This clonotype appeared many times. V and J are TRBV10-3 and TRBJ2-7; D not certain. This CDR3 region has 14 residues. The V gene's germline CDR1 is ENHRY and CDR2 SYGVKD. V was trimmed by 1 base and J by 0 bases, leaving 7 bases between them. CDR3 sequence: CAISEYLSSYEQYF. Written as DNA, the CDR3 is TGTGCCATCAGTGAGTACCTCAGCTCCTACGAGCAGTACTTC.

At least ten counts were recorded for this clonotype. J is TRBJ2-1 and V is TRBV15; a possible D gene is TRBD2 (6 bases). Germline V gene data show CDR1 as LNHNV and CDR2 as YYDKDF (reference sequence). This CDR3 is built from 15 residues. V was trimmed by 0 bases and J by 8 bases, leaving 14 bases between them. The CDR3 loop is CATSRETGDMYEQFF. As DNA, the CDR3 is TGTGCCACCAGCAGAGAGACGGGAGATATGTATGAGCAGTTCTTC.

This chain links TRBV6-5 with TRBJ1-2; 10 bases agree with TRBD1. This CDR3 has 15 residues. Per germline, CDR1 MNHEY and CDR2 SVGAGI. V shed 0 bases and J 6 bases; nucleotides not matched to a gene: 4. The CDR3 is CASSYSGTGVHGYTF. CDR3 bases: TGTGCCAGCAGTTACTCCGGGACAGGGGTCCATGGCTACACCTTC.

This clonotype occurred many times. The rearrangement uses TRBV12-3 or TRBV12-4 and TRBJ1-6, with D possibly matching TRBD1 (5 bases). The V end was cut by 3 bases, the J end by 5 bases, with 11 bases between. There are 15 residues in the CDR3. This CDR3 is CASSLRDGDNSPLHF. The CDR3 coding sequence is TGTGCCAGCAGTTTGAGGGACGGAGATAATTCACCCCTCCACTTT.

The rearrangement joins TRBV2 to TRBJ2-1; D is possibly TRBD2 (5 bases). The germline V and J ends were trimmed by 7 bases and 5 bases, with 15 bases remaining between them. This CDR3 comprises 14 residues. Germline CDR1 is SNHLY and CDR2 is FYNNEI. DNA for the CDR3: TGTGCCAGCATTCCCGGGTTTAGCGACAATGAGCAGTTCTTC. Translated: CASIPGFSDNEQFF.

Concerning this clonotype: A read error may explain this, as a much larger clone is one base away. The chain uses TRBV20-1 and TRBJ2-3, with D possibly TRBD2 on 5 matching bases. The CDR3 sequence is 15 residues long. Germline loops: CDR1 DFQATT, CDR2 SNEGSKA (reference sequence). The CDR3 DNA sequence: TGCAGTGCATCCGGGTCCTTTTCTAGCATAGATACGCAGTATTTT. This translates into CSASGSFSSIDTQYF.

There are many counts of this clonotype. V and J are TRBV5-1 and TRBJ2-1; 10 nucleotides line up with TRBD2. The V gene's germline CDR1 is SGHRS and CDR2 YFSETQ. Trimming took 1 base from V and 8 from J; bases not matched to a gene: 6. The CDR3 sequence is 15 residues long. The CDR3 DNA reads as TGCGCCAGCAGCTTGCAGACTAGCGGGTTCCATGAGCAGTTCTTC. Amino acids: CASSLQTSGFHEQFF.

This clonotype was detected many times. The chain links TRBV7-9 to TRBJ2-6; D might be TRBD2 (5 bases). V lost 5 bases and J 1 base, leaving 12 bases between the germline ends. Germline V gene lookup returns CDR1 SEHNR and CDR2 FQNEAQ (reference sequence). The CDR3 extends over 16 amino acids. The CDR3 bases are TGTGCCAGCAGCCCTAGCCCGGGTTCTGGGGCCAACGTCCTGACTTTC. It codes for CASSPSPGSGANVLTF.

This clonotype was recorded at least ten times. The chain is built from TRBV12-3 or TRBV12-4 and TRBJ1-1; TRBD1 agrees at 7 bases. V shed 4 bases and J 2 bases; nucleotides not matched to a gene: 13. The CDR3 runs to 17 residues. CDR3 nucleotide sequence: TGTGCCAGCAGTTCGGGGGGGGGACAGTGGGGTAACACTGAAGCTTTCTTT. Protein product: CASSSGGGQWGNTEAFF.

The chain uses TRBV11-2 and TRBJ2-2; D remains unclear. The V gene's germline CDR1 is SGHAT and CDR2 FQNNGV. V was shortened by 5 bases and J by 4 bases, with 14 bases between the two germline ends. The CDR3 spans 15 residues. CDR3 loop: CASSLIDTSTGELFF. CDR3 nucleotide sequence: TGTGCCAGCAGCCTAATAGACACCAGCACCGGGGAGCTGTTTTTT.

This clonotype was counted at least ten times. The chain uses TRBV12-3 or TRBV12-4 and TRBJ1-2, with D unclear. Deletions cut 1 base from V and 0 bases from J, with 6 bases between. This CDR3 is built from 14 residues. CDR3 nucleotide sequence: TGTGCCAGCAGTTTAGGAGGGACTAACTATGGCTACACCTTC. Translation gives CASSLGGTNYGYTF.

The sample holds many counts of this clonotype. The CDR3 sequence: CASSPWGGIYEQYF. The CDR3 region has the DNA TGTGCCAGCTCGCCCTGGGGAGGCATCTACGAGCAGTACTTC. The chain is built from TRBV25-1 and TRBJ2-7; maybe TRBD2 (6 bases). This CDR3 has 14 amino acids. The V and J ends lost 8 bases and 3 bases respectively, with 17 bases between them. Germline loops: CDR1 MGHDK, CDR2 SYGVNS.

This clonotype was observed at least ten times. The chain has TRBV20-1 and TRBJ2-1, with TRBD2 as a possible D gene (5 bases). The CDR3 sequence is 12 residues long. Germline values: CDR1 DFQATT, CDR2 SNEGSKA (reference sequence). V was cut by 6 bases and J by 8 bases, with 14 bases left in between. CDR3 bases: TGCAGTGCGAGGGTCAGACTCCATGAGCAGTTCTTC. Protein sequence: CSARVRLHEQFF.

A few counts support this clonotype. The rearrangement links TRBV7-2 to TRBJ1-1; no definite D call. V lost 2 bases to trimming and J lost 4 bases, with 5 bases between them. There are 12 residues in the CDR3. In germline, CDR1 is SGHTA, CDR2 FQGNSA. The CDR3 bases are TGTGCCAGCAGCTTAATTTCCACTGAAGCTTTCTTT. It translates to CASSLISTEAFF.

This clonotype was counted ten times or more. CDR3 sequence: CAWSVAVEQFF. As DNA, the CDR3 is TGTGCCTGGAGTGTGGCGGTTGAGCAGTTCTTC. The chain uses TRBV30 and TRBJ2-1; D gene uncertain. CDR3 length: 11 residues. Germline CDR1 GTSNPN, CDR2 SVGIG (reference sequence). Trimming cost V 0 bases and J 9 bases, with 6 bases left between them. Using reference TRBV30 and TRBJ2-1 for the parts outside the CDR3, the full variable domain is SQTIHQWPATLVQPVGSPLSLECTVEGTSNPNLYWYRQAAGRGLQLLFYSVGIGQISSEVPQNLSASRPQDRQFILSSKKLLLSDSGFYLCAWSVAVEQFFGPGTRLTVL.

This clonotype turned up a few times. The chain carries TRBV20-1 and TRBJ2-3; D is unclear. The germline V gene encodes CDR1 DFQATT and CDR2 SNEGSKA (reference sequence). The CDR3 totals 11 residues. Trimming shortened V by 7 bases and J by 1 base, and 6 bases separated the two germline ends. The CDR3 is CSVSGTDTQYF. In DNA form, the CDR3 reads TGCAGTGTCTCAGGCACAGATACGCAGTATTTT.

In its sample, this clonotype was seen many times. V gene TRBV6-1 combines with J gene TRBJ2-3; perhaps TRBD1 as D (6 bases). CDR1 is MNHNS, CDR2 SASEGT, per germline. There are 12 residues in the CDR3. Between the trimmed V and J ends, which lost 3 bases and 12 bases, there was a span of 13 bases. The CDR3 sequence: CASSDWTARQYF. For the CDR3, the DNA is TGTGCCAGCAGTGACTGGACAGCGAGACAGTATTTT.